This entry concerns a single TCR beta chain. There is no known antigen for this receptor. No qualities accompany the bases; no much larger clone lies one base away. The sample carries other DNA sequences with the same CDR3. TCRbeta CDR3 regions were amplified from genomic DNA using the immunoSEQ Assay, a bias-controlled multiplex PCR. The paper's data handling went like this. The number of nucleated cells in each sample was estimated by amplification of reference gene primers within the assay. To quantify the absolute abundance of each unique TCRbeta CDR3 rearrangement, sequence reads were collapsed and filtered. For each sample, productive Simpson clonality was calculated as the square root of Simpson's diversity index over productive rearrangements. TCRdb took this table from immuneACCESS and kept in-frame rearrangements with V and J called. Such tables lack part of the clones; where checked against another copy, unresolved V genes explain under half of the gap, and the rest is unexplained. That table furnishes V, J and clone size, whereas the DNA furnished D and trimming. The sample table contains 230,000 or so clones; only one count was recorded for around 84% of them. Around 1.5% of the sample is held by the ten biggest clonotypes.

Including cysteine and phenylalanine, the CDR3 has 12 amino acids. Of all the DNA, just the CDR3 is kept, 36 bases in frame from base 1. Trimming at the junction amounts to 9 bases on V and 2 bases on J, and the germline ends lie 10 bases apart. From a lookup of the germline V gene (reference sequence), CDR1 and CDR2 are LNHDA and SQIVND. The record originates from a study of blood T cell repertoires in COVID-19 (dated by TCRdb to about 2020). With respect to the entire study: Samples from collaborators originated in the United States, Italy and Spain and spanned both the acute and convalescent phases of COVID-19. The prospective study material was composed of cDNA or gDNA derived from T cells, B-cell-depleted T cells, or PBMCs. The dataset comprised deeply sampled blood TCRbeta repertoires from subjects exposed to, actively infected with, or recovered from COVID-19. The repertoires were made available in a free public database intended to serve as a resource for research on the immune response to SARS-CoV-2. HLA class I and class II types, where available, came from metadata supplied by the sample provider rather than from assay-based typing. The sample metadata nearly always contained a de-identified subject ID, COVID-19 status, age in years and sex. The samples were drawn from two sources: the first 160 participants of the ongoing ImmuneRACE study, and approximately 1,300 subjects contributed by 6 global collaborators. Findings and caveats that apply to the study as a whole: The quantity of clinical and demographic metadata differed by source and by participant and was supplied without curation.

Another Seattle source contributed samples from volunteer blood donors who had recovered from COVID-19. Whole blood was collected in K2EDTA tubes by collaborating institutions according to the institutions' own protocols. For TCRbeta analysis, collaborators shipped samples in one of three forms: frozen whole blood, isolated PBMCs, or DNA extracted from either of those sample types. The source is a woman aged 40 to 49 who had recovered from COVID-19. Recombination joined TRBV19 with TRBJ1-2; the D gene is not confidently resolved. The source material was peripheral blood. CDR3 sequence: CASNSGNYGYTF. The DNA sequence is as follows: TGTGCCAGCAACTCCGGGAACTATGGCTACACCTTC.